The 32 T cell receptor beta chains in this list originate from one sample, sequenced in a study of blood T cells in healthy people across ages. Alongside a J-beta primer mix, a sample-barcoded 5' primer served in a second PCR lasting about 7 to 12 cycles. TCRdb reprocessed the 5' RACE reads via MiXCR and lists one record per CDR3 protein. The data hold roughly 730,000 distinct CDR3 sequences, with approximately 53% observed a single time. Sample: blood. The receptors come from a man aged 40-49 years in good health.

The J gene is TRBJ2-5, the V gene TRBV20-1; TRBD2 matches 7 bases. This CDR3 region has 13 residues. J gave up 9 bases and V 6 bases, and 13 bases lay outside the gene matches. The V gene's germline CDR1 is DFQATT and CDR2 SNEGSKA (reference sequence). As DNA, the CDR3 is TGCAGTGCGGGAAAGAATGCGGGGGAGGCCCAGTACTTC. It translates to CSAGKNAGEAQYF.

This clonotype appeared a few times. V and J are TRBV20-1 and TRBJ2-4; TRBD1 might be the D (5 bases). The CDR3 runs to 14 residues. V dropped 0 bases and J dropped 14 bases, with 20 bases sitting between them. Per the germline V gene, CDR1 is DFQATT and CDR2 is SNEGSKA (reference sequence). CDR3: CSARDVSQGLQEYF. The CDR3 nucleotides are TGCAGTGCTAGAGATGTCTCGCAGGGCCTACAGGAGTACTTC.

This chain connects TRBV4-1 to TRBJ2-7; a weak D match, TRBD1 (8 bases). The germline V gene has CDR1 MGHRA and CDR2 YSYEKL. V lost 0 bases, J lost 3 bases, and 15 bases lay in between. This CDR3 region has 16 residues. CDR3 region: CASSQEQGGTFYEQYF. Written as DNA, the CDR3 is TGCGCCAGCAGCCAAGAACAGGGGGGGACCTTCTACGAGCAGTACTTC.

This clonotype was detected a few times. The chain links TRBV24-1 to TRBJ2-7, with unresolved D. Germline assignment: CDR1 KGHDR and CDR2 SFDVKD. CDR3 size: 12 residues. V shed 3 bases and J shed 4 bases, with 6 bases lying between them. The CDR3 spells CATSDDSYEQYF. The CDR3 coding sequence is TGTGCCACCAGTGATGATTCTTACGAGCAGTACTTC.

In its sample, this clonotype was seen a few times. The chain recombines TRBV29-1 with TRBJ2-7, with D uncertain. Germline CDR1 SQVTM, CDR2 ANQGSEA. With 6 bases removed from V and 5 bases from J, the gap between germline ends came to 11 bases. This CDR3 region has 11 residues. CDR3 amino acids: CSVGSRDEQYF. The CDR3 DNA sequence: TGCAGCGTCGGTAGTCGGGACGAGCAGTACTTC.

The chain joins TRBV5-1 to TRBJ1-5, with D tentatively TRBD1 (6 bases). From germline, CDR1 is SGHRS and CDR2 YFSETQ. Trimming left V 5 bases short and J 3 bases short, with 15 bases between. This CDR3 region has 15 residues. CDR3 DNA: TGCGCCAGCAGTATGGACAGTGGGTTCAATCAGCCCCAGCATTTT. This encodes CASSMDSGFNQPQHF.

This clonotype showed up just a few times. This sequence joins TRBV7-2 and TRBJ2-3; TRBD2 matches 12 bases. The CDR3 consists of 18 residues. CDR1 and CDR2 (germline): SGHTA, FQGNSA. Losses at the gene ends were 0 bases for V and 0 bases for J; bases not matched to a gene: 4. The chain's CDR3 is CASSLAKLAGGSTDTQYF. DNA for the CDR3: TGTGCCAGCAGCTTAGCGAAACTAGCGGGGGGTAGCACAGATACGCAGTATTTT.

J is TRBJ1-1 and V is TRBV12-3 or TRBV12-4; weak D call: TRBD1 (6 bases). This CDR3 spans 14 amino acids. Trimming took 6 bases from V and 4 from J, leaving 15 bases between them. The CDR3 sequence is CASSRSLGGTEAFF. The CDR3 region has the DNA TGTGCCAGCAGCCGCTCCTTAGGGGGCACTGAAGCTTTCTTT.

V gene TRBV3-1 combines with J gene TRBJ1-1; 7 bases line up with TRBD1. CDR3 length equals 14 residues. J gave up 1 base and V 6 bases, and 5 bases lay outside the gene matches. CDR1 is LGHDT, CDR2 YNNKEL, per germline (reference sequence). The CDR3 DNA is TGTGCCAGCAGACAGAGACAGGGGAACACTGAAGCTTTCTTT. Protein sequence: CASRQRQGNTEAFF.

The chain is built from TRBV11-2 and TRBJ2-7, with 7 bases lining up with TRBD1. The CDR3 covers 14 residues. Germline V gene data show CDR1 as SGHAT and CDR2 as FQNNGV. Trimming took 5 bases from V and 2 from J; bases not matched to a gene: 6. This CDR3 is CASSQDRFTYEQYF. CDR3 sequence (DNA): TGTGCCAGCAGCCAGGACAGGTTCACCTACGAGCAGTACTTC.

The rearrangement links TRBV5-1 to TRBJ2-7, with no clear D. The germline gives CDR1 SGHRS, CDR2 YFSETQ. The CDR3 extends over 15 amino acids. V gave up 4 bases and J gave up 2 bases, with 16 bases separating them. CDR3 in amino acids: CASSQTRAMPYEQYF. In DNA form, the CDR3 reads TGCGCCAGCAGCCAAACACGTGCTATGCCCTACGAGCAGTACTTC. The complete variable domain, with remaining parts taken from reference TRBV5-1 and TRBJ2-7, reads KAGVTQTPRYLIKTRGQQVTLSCSPISGHRSVSWYQQTPGQGLQFLFEYFSETQRNKGNFPGRFSGRQFSNSRSEMNVSTLELGDSALYLCASSQTRAMPYEQYFGPGTRLTVT.

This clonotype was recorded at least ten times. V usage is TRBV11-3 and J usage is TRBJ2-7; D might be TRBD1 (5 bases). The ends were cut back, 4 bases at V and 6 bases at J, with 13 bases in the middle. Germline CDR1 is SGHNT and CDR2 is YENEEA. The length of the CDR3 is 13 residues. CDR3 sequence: CASSSIRVPEQYF. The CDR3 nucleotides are TGTGCCAGCAGCTCTATCAGGGTTCCCGAGCAGTACTTC.

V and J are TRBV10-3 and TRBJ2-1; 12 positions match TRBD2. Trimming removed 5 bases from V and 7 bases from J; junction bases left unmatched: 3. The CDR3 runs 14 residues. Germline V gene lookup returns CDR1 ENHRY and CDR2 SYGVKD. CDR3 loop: CAISLAGGPNEQFF. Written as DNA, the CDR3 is TGTGCCATCAGTCTAGCGGGGGGGCCGAATGAGCAGTTCTTC.

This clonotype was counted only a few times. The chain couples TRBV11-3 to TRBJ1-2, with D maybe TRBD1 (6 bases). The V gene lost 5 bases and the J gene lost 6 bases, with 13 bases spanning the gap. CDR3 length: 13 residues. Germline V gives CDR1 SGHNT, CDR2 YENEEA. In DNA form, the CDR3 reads TGTGCCAGCAGCCCTCGGACAGAAGATGGCTACACCTTC. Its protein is CASSPRTEDGYTF.

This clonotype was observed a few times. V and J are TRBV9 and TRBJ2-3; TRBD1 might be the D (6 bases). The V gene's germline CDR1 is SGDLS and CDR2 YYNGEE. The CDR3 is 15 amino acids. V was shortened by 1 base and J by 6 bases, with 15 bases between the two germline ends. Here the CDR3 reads CASSVSSRDIDTQYF. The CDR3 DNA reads TGTGCCAGCAGCGTATCGTCCAGGGACATCGATACGCAGTATTTT.

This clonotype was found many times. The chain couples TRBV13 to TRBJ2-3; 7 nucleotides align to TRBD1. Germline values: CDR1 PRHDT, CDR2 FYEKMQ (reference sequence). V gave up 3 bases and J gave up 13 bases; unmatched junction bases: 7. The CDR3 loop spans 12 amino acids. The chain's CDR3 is CASSFPDREKYF. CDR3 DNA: TGTGCCAGCAGCTTTCCTGACAGGGAGAAGTATTTT.

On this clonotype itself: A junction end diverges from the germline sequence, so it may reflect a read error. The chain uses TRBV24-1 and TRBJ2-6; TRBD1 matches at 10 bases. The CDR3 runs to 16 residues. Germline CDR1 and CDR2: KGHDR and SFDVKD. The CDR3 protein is CATEGTGVSGANALTF. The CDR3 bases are TGTGCCACAGAAGGGACAGGGGTATCTGGGGCCAACGCCCTGACTTTC.

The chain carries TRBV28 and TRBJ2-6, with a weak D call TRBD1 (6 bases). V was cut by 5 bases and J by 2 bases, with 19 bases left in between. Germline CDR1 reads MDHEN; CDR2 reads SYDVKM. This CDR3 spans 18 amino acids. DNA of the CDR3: TGTGCCAGCAGTCCCGAACCAACAGGGCTCGCTGGGGCCAACGTCCTGACTTTC. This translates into CASSPEPTGLAGANVLTF.

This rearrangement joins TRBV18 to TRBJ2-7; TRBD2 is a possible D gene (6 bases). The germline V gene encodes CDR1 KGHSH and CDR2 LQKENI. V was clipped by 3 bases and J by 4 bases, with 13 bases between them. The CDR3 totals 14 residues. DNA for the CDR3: TGTGCCAGCTCACCCGGTCCGGGGAGGTACGAGCAGTACTTC. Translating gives CASSPGPGRYEQYF.

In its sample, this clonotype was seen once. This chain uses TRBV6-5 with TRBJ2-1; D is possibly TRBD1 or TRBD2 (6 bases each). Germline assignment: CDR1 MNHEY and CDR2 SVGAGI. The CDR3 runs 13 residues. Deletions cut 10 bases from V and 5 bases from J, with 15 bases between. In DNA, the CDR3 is TGTGCCACGGGTGGGGGGCGAAACAATGAGCAGTTCTTC. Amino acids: CATGGGRNNEQFF.

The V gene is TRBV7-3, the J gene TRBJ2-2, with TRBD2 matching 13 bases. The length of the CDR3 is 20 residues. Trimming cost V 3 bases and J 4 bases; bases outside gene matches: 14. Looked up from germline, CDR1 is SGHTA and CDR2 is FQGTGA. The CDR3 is CASSFIPGLAGWGGTGELFF. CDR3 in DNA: TGTGCCAGCAGCTTTATACCGGGACTAGCGGGATGGGGGGGCACCGGGGAGCTGTTTTTT.

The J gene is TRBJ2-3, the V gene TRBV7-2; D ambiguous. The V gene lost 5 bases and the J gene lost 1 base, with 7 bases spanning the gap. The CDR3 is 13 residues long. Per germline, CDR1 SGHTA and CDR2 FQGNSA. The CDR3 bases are TGTGCCAGCAGCCCCGACGGCACAGATACGCAGTATTTT. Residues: CASSPDGTDTQYF.

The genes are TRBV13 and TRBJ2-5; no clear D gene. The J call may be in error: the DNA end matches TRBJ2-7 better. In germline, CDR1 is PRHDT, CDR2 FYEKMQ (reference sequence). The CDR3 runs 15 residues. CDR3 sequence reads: CASSLSPLQSYEQYF. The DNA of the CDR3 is TGTGCCAGCAGCTTAAGCCCCCTACAGTCCTACGAGCAGTACTTC.

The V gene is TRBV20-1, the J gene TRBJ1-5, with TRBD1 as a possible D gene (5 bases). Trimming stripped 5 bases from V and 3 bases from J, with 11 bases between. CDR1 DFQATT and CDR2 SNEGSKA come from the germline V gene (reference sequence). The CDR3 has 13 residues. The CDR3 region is CSAARGLNQPQHF. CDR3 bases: TGCAGTGCTGCCCGGGGCCTCAATCAGCCCCAGCATTTT.

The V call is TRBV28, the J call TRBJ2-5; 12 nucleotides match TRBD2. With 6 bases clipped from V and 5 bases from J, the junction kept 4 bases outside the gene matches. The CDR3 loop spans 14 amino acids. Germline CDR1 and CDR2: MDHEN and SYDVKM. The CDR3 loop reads CASRTSGSVETQYF. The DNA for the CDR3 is TGTGCCAGCAGGACTAGCGGGAGTGTGGAGACCCAGTACTTC.

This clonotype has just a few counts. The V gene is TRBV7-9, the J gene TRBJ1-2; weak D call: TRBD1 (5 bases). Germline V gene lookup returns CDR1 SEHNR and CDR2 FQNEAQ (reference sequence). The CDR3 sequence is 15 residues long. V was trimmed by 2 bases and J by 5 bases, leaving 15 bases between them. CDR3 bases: TGTGCCAGCAGCTTAACCGCGGACAACATTTATGGCTACACCTTC. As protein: CASSLTADNIYGYTF. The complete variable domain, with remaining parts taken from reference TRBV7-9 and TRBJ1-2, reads DTGVSQNPRHKITKRGQNVTFRCDPISEHNRLYWYRQTLGQGPEFLTYFQNEAQLEKSRLLSDRFSAERPKGSFSTLEIQRTEQGDSAMYLCASSLTADNIYGYTFGSGTRLTVV.

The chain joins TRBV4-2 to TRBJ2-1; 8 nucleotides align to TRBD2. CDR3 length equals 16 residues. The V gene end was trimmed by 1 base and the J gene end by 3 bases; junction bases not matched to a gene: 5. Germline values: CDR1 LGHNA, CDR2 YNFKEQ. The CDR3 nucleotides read TGTGCCAGCAGCCAAGGGGGGACTAGGTTCTACAATGAGCAGTTCTTC. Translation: CASSQGGTRFYNEQFF.

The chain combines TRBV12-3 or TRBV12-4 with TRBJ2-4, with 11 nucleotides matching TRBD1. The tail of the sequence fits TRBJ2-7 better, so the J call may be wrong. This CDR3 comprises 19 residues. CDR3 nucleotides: TGTGCCAGCAGTTTAGCCGAATCATCCGGGACAGGGGGAACCTACGAGCAGTACTTC. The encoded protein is CASSLAESSGTGGTYEQYF.

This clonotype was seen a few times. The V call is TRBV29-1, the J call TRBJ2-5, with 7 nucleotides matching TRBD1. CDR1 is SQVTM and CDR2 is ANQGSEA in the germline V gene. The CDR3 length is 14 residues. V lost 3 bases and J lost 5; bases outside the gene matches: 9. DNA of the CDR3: TGCAGCGTTGATGGGGGCAGGGGACAGGAGACCCAGTACTTC. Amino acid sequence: CSVDGGRGQETQYF.

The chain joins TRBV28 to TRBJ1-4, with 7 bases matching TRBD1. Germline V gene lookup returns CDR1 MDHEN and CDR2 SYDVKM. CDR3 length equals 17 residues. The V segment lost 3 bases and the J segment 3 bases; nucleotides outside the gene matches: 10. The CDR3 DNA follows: TGTGCCAGCAGTTTCGTTCAGGGGGGGTTGGCTAATGAAAAACTGTTTTTT. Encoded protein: CASSFVQGGLANEKLFF.

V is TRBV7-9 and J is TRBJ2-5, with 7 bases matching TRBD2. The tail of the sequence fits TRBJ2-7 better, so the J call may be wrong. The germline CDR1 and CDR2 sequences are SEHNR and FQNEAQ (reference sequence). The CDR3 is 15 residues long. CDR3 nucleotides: TGTGCCAGCAGCTTTGCCGGCGGGAGTTACTACGAGCAGTACTTC. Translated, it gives CASSFAGGSYYEQYF.

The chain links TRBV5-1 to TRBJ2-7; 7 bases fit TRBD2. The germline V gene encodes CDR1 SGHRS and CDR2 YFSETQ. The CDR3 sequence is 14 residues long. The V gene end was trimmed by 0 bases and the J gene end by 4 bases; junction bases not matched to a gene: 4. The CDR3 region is CASSLDGEGYEQYF. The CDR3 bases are TGCGCCAGCAGCTTGGACGGGGAGGGGTACGAGCAGTACTTC.